A selection of T cell receptor beta chains follows, all from one sample in a study of T-cell reconstitution after alpha-beta-depleted transplantation in children. One entry per CDR3 protein, called by TCRdb with MiXCR from the PCR reads. The sample has over 550,000 distinct CDR3 sequences, under 12% seen once; the top ten hold less than 5%. The source material was PBMCs from the stem cell graft donor, sampled from the stem cell graft. Source of these receptors: a human donor who donated a stem cell graft to a child with acute myeloid leukemia. Both conserved end residues are part of each CDR3. A D gene is named only where the DNA matches it firmly. Part of the rows lack a size; the others show once, few, many or a class for expanded clones.

V gene	J gene	clone size	D gene	CDR3 DNA	CDR3 protein
TRBV5-1	TRBJ2-7	few	NA	TGCGCCAGCAGCCTAGAGAATACAGCCTCATCCTACGAGCAGTACTTC	CASSLENTASSYEQYF
TRBV25-1	TRBJ1-3	NA	TRBD1	TGTGCCAGCAGTGAAACCCCCGGACAGGGATTCTCTCGAAACACCATATATTTT	CASSETPGQGFSRNTIYF
TRBV20-1	TRBJ2-1	NA	NA	TGCAGTGCTAGAGACCCCGGGACGCTCCTCAATAAGCAGTTCTTC	CSARDPGTLLNKQFF
TRBV5-1	TRBJ1-5	few	NA	TGCGCCAGCAGCTTGGAAGGAAATGGCAATCAGCCCCAGCATTTT	CASSLEGNGNQPQHF
TRBV5-1	TRBJ2-1	NA	NA	TGCGCCAGCAGCTCGCAGGGAGACCCCTCCTACAATGAGCAGTTCTTC	CASSSQGDPSYNEQFF
TRBV3-1	TRBJ2-5	few	TRBD2	TGTGCCAGCAGACTAGGTTGGGCTAGCGGTCCTCAAGAGACCCAGTACTTC	CASRLGWASGPQETQYF
TRBV6-5	TRBJ1-2	few	TRBD1	TGTGCCAGCAGTTACTTGGGACAGCGTAACTATGGCTACACCTTC	CASSYLGQRNYGYTF
TRBV7-8	TRBJ1-5	few	NA	TGTGCCAGCAGCTTAGCCAGCAATAGCAATCAGCCCCAGCATTTT	CASSLASNSNQPQHF
TRBV7-3	TRBJ2-7	few	NA	TGTGCCAGCAGCCCTTATCCCTCCTACGAGCAGTACTTC	CASSPYPSYEQYF
TRBV15	TRBJ2-3	few	NA	TGTGCCACCAGCAGAGGTGCGGGAACCCACCCAGATACGCAGTATTTT	CATSRGAGTHPDTQYF
TRBV18	TRBJ2-1	many	TRBD2	TGTGCCAGCTCACCAATCTCGAGCGGGAGGGCCAATGAGCAGTTCTTC	CASSPISSGRANEQFF
TRBV20-1	TRBJ2-7	few	NA	TGCAGTGCTAGAGTTAGGCCGACAGGGAGGATGGTCGAGCAGTACTTC	CSARVRPTGRMVEQYF
TRBV25-1	TRBJ2-5	NA	NA	TGTGCCAGCAGTGAATATAGGGGGCAAGAGACCCAGTACTTC	CASSEYRGQETQYF
TRBV19	TRBJ2-7	NA	NA	TGTGCCAGTACCCGGGGAAGGGGCTACGAGCAGTACTTC	CASTRGRGYEQYF
TRBV18	TRBJ1-5	NA	NA	TGTGCCAGCTCACCTGGCCCCGGGGATCAGCCCCAGCATTTT	CASSPGPGDQPQHF
TRBV20-1	TRBJ1-4	NA	TRBD1	TGCAGTGCTTCCCGGGACAGGGGGCTTTCGGAGGAAAAACTGTTTTTT	CSASRDRGLSEEKLFF
TRBV30	TRBJ2-7	NA	NA	TGTGCCTGGAGTGTACCCACAGGGAAGAACGAGCAGTACTTC	CAWSVPTGKNEQYF
TRBV20-1	TRBJ2-7	NA	TRBD1	TGCAGTGGCATAGTTCCGAGGACAGGGAACTACGAGCAGTACTTC	CSGIVPRTGNYEQYF
TRBV7-9	TRBJ2-2	NA	NA	TGTGCCAGCAGCCCCAACCGACTAGAAGGTGACGGGGAGCTGTTTTTT	CASSPNRLEGDGELFF
TRBV9	TRBJ2-5	many	TRBD1	TGTGCCAGCAGCACCCCGACAGGGGCGACAGAGACCCAGTACTTC	CASSTPTGATETQYF
TRBV7-2	TRBJ2-7	NA	NA	TGTGCCAGCAGCCTGAGTCCGCTGACGACGGGGGAGCAGTACTTC	CASSLSPLTTGEQYF
TRBV20-1	TRBJ2-5	few	NA	TGCAGTGCTAGGAAGGGCTCCCCAGAGACCCAGTACTTC	CSARKGSPETQYF
TRBV18	TRBJ2-3	NA	NA	TGTGCCAGCTCACCGATGTACACAGATACGCAGTATTTT	CASSPMYTDTQYF
TRBV5-1	TRBJ2-1	NA	NA	TGCGCCAGCAGCCCGGTGGGGGGTAGCTACAATGAGCAGTTCTTC	CASSPVGGSYNEQFF
TRBV5-1	TRBJ1-2	many	NA	TGCGCCAGCAGCTTGGGGCCAGGGGTCAACTATGGCTACACCTTC	CASSLGPGVNYGYTF
TRBV4-2	TRBJ2-7	many	NA	TGTGCCAGCAGCCAAGCTGCGGCGGCGGCCTACGAGCAGTACTTC	CASSQAAAAAYEQYF
TRBV12-3/TRBV12-4	TRBJ2-7	NA	NA	TGTGCCAGCAGTTCCGGGAACCACTACGAGCAGTACTTC	CASSSGNHYEQYF
TRBV5-1	TRBJ2-5	NA	NA	TGCGCCAGCAGCACGGGACGGACGGAGACCCAGTACTTC	CASSTGRTETQYF
TRBV18	TRBJ1-1	NA	NA	TGTGCCAGCTCACCTTCGGGACAAGAAGCTTTCTTT	CASSPSGQEAFF
TRBV28	TRBJ2-1	few	NA	TGTGCCAGCAGTTCCCTTGGGACTTCCTACAATGAGCAGTTCTTC	CASSSLGTSYNEQFF
TRBV20-1	TRBJ1-1	NA	NA	TGCAGTGGGTGCCCTACGGGGACGAACACTGAAGCTTTCTTT	CSGCPTGTNTEAFF
TRBV6-4	TRBJ2-3	NA	NA	TGTGCCAGCAGTGACTCGAGTTGGGGGCGAGATACGCAGTATTTT	CASSDSSWGRDTQYF
TRBV28	TRBJ1-2	many	NA	TGTGCCAGCAGCCGTGACAGCGGCTATGGCTACACCTTC	CASSRDSGYGYTF
TRBV28	TRBJ1-2	NA	NA	TGTGCCAGCAGTTTATGGTTCTATGGCTACACCTTC	CASSLWFYGYTF
TRBV9	TRBJ2-5	many	NA	TGTGCCAGCAGCGTAGGTTGGGGAGAGACCCAGTACTTC	CASSVGWGETQYF
TRBV6-2/TRBV6-3	TRBJ2-1	many	NA	TGTGCCAGCAGCACAACTAGCTTCTCGAGCTCCTACAATGAGCAGTTCTTC	CASSTTSFSSSYNEQFF
TRBV7-6	TRBJ2-7	many	NA	TGTGCCAGCAGCTTACGTCAGGGGAGCCCCTCCGAGCAGTACTTC	CASSLRQGSPSEQYF
TRBV13	TRBJ2-7	many	NA	TGTGCCAGCAGCTCCGACACCTACGAGCAGTACTTC	CASSSDTYEQYF
TRBV6-2/TRBV6-3	TRBJ2-2	NA	NA	TGTGCCAGCGGAGACAGGTCTGGCGGCACCGGGGAGCTGTTTTTT	CASGDRSGGTGELFF